This record covers a single TCR beta chain. CDR1 and CDR2 (germline): GTSNPN, SVGIG (reference sequence). This CDR3 has 14 amino acids. V was cut by 3 bases and J by 1 base, with 13 bases left in between. The data were taken from a study of monozygotic twins with cystic fibrosis. About the research overall: Around 3 micrograms of fragmented DNA underwent approximately 15 PCR cycles for library preparation.

Assay used: immunoSEQ multiplex PCR; TCRdb lists only in-frame clones, some missing. The table includes 34,000 or so clones, approximately 92% detected once. The source of this sequence is a girl aged 2 to 9 with cystic fibrosis. Input material: blood. The rearrangement joins TRBV30 to TRBJ2-7; maybe TRBD2 (5 bases). The CDR3 sequence is CAWSIARFSYEQYF. The CDR3 bases are TGTGCCTGGAGCATAGCGCGGTTTTCCTACGAGCAGTACTTC.